The entry below describes one TCR beta chain. What it binds is unknown. The length of the CDR3 is 12 residues. Trimming pared 7 bases from V and 6 bases from J, leaving 11 bases between. Germline CDR1 MNHNY, CDR2 SVGAGI (reference sequence). This entry belongs to a study of human T cells and chemical hapten exposure. Specified time point: pre-sensitization, week 0. Treatment of the sample: therapeutic diphenylcyclopropenone sensitization with weekly scalp DPC. Findings and caveats of the study: Higher patch test scores went with higher counts of PT1 expanded TCRs.

MiXCR, applied by TCRdb to the RACE reads, yields one record per CDR3 protein. The data show about 270,000 distinct CDR3 sequences, roughly 8% seen once. This TCR was recovered from a man aged 18 to 29 with alopecia areata. Some clones in this sample may be carry-over from other donors' samples. Sequencing was performed on whole blood, taken in connection with sensitization to the hapten diphenylcyclopropenone (DPC). The genes are TRBV6-6 and TRBJ2-3; D may be TRBD2 (5 bases). CDR3: CASTRRGDTQYF. Written as DNA, the CDR3 is TGTGCCAGCACGAGACGCGGGGATACGCAGTATTTT.